This T cell receptor (beta chain) was sequenced for a study of identical twins. Turning to this clonotype: Its antigen remains unidentified. Relative to the germline gene, one junction end is altered; a read error may explain this.

Study findings and constraints: While abundant cord blood beta clonotypes carried fewer insertions, memory repertoires showed no such pattern. Twin-shared out-of-frame alpha sequences showed excess low generation probability.

TCRdb reanalysed the 5' RACE reads using MiXCR and keeps one entry per CDR3 protein. The data hold just over 450,000 distinct CDR3 sequences, with around 14% observed a single time. CDR1 DFQATT and CDR2 SNEGSKA come from the germline V gene (reference sequence). The CDR3 has 19 residues. The same specimen was also included in a second study, on yellow fever vaccine responses in identical twins.

The V call is TRBV20-1, the J call TRBJ2-3; 11 bases are a match to TRBD2. Sample: CD4+ T cells sorted from blood. This TCR derives from a young woman in good health. CDR3 nucleotide sequence: TGCTGTGCTAGAGATACTAGCGGGAGAGGGGGCCGGGGCACAGATACGCAGTATTTT. Translation gives CCARDTSGRGGRGTDTQYF.